These 20 T cell receptor beta chains originate from one sample sequenced in a study of memory CD4+ T cells and cytomegalovirus serostatus. Single viable CD3+CD4+CD8-CD45RO+ cells were sorted as the memory CD4+ T cells. Using immunoSEQ multiplex PCR, the repertoire was profiled, and TCRdb retains in-frame clones only, with some absent. The data show 25,000 to 30,000 clones, approximately 71% seen once. Material for sequencing was memory CD4+ T cells from blood. All receptors come from an adult in good health and CMV-seronegative.

V is TRBV6-5 and J is TRBJ2-7, with D maybe TRBD1 (6 bases). In germline, CDR1 is MNHEY, CDR2 SVGAGI. V lost 6 bases, J lost 2 bases, and 17 bases lay in between. The CDR3 is made up of 15 amino acids. CDR3 residues: CASSRGQQLTYEQYF. Written as DNA, the CDR3 is TGTGCCAGCAGCCGGGGACAACAACTAACCTACGAGCAGTACTTC.

The V gene is TRBV19, the J gene TRBJ1-2; TRBD1 is a possible D gene (5 bases). Trimming removed 7 bases at V and 7 bases at J, with 10 bases between. The CDR3 contains 11 residues. Germline values: CDR1 LNHDA, CDR2 SQIVND (reference sequence). The CDR3 coding sequence is TGTGCCAGTATTTCCGGGGCTGGCTACACCTTC. It encodes CASISGAGYTF.

The rearrangement joins TRBV4-3 to TRBJ2-1, with 11 bases that match TRBD2. Germline V lookup: CDR1 LGHNA, CDR2 YSLEER. This CDR3 spans 17 amino acids. The V gene end was trimmed by 3 bases and the J gene end by 0 bases; junction bases not matched to a gene: 4. The CDR3 reads CASSQTSGTISYNEQFF. For the CDR3, the DNA is TGCGCCAGCAGCCAGACTAGCGGGACGATCTCCTACAATGAGCAGTTCTTC.

This clone appeared a single time. The V gene is TRBV19, the J gene TRBJ1-5; D is perhaps TRBD1 (6 bases). The length of the CDR3 is 18 residues. The ends were cut back, 1 base at V and 0 bases at J, with 16 bases in the middle. Per the germline V gene, CDR1 is LNHDA and CDR2 is SQIVND (reference sequence). CDR3: CASSIAGQYPYSNQPQHF. CDR3 sequence (DNA): TGTGCCAGTAGTATAGCAGGACAGTACCCTTATAGCAATCAGCCCCAGCATTTT.

The genes are TRBV6-6 and TRBJ2-2; 7 bases agree with TRBD1. The V gene's germline CDR1 is MNHNY and CDR2 SVGAGI (reference sequence). The J segment lost 7 bases and the V segment lost 1 base, leaving 3 bases of the junction unmatched. This CDR3 has 14 amino acids. For the CDR3, the DNA is TGTGCCAGCAGTTACTTAGGGGGCAACGGGGAGCTGTTTTTT. This gives the protein CASSYLGGNGELFF.

This clone appeared a few times. The J gene is TRBJ1-4, the V gene TRBV7-2; TRBD1 matches 9 bases. Trimming at V came to 5 bases and at J to 5 bases, leaving 3 bases not matched to a gene. CDR1 is SGHTA and CDR2 is FQGNSA in the germline V gene. The length of the CDR3 is 14 residues. The CDR3 DNA follows: TGTGCCAGCAGCGTAGGACAGGGGAATGAAAAACTGTTTTTT. Translating gives CASSVGQGNEKLFF.

This chain joins TRBV18 and TRBJ2-7, with a tentative D call TRBD1 (5 bases). Germline CDR1 reads KGHSH; CDR2 reads LQKENI. CDR3 size: 17 residues. Trimming took 6 bases from V and 0 from J, leaving 21 bases between them. CDR3 residues: CASSRMIFGRDSYEQYF. CDR3 sequence (DNA): TGTGCCAGCTCCCGAATGATATTCGGCAGGGACTCCTACGAGCAGTACTTC. Full variable domain (missing parts from reference TRBV18 and TRBJ2-7): NAGVMQNPRHLVRRRGQEARLRCSPMKGHSHVYWYRQLPEEGLKFMVYLQKENIIDESGMPKERFSAEFPKEGPSILRIQQVVRGDSAAYFCASSRMIFGRDSYEQYFGPGTRLTVT.

This clone was seen a few times. J is TRBJ2-7 and V is TRBV27, with TRBD1 matching 8 bases. The CDR3 extends over 11 amino acids. V trimming: 6 bases; J trimming: 6 bases; junction bases outside the gene matches: 1. In germline, CDR1 is MNHEY, CDR2 SMNVEV (reference sequence). This chain's CDR3 is CASRQGGEQYF. CDR3 DNA sequence: TGTGCCAGCAGACAGGGGGGCGAGCAGTACTTC.

This chain links TRBV7-6 with TRBJ1-2; D call uncertain. Per the germline V gene, CDR1 is SGHVS and CDR2 is FNYEAQ. V shed 4 bases and J shed 2 bases, with 14 bases lying between them. This CDR3 spans 15 amino acids. In nucleotides, the CDR3 is TGTGCCAGCAGCTCGGAGCCACAGACAAACTATGGCTACACCTTC. Translating it yields CASSSEPQTNYGYTF.

This chain links TRBV6-4 with TRBJ1-4; tentatively, D is TRBD1 (6 bases). This CDR3 has 17 residues. Germline assignment: CDR1 MRHNA and CDR2 SNTAGT. The ends were cut back, 6 bases at V and 6 bases at J, with 23 bases in the middle. In nucleotides, the CDR3 is TGTGCCAGCAGCCAGTCTAGGCCGGGACATGGGCATGAAAAACTGTTTTTT. This encodes CASSQSRPGHGHEKLFF.

The chain combines TRBV7-2 with TRBJ2-7; unclear D gene. Trimming cost V 6 bases and J 3 bases, with 6 bases left between them. This CDR3 is built from 11 residues. Germline CDR1 is SGHTA and CDR2 is FQGNSA. CDR3 coding DNA: TGTGCCAGCAGTTCTTTCTACGAGCAGTACTTC. This gives the protein CASSSFYEQYF.

The chain links TRBV11-2 to TRBJ2-1, with D possibly matching TRBD2 (6 bases). V gave up 5 bases and J gave up 4 bases, with 12 bases separating them. Germline V gene sequence: CDR1 SGHAT, CDR2 FQNNGV. The CDR3 is made up of 14 amino acids. This CDR3 reads CASSRSGRYNEQFF. The CDR3 DNA reads TGTGCCAGCAGCCGCAGCGGGCGTTACAATGAGCAGTTCTTC.

The chain couples TRBV28 to TRBJ2-3; TRBD2 matches at 8 bases. CDR3 length equals 14 residues. Per the germline V gene, CDR1 is MDHEN and CDR2 is SYDVKM. The V and J ends lost 4 bases and 4 bases, in that order; junction bases with no gene match: 4. Written as DNA, the CDR3 is TGTGCCAGCAGTTCTTGGACTAGCTCAGATACGCAGTATTTT. It encodes CASSSWTSSDTQYF.

The genes are TRBV2 and TRBJ2-3; maybe TRBD1 (6 bases). V was clipped by 5 bases and J by 1 base, with 10 bases between them. CDR3 length: 14 residues. Germline CDR1 reads SNHLY; CDR2 reads FYNNEI. The CDR3 loop is CASSPTGRTDTQYF. DNA of the CDR3: TGTGCCAGCAGTCCGACAGGACGCACAGATACGCAGTATTTT.

The V call is TRBV10-3, the J call TRBJ1-1, with D possibly TRBD1 on 6 matching bases. The germline V and J ends were trimmed by 2 bases and 4 bases, with 20 bases remaining between them. The germline V gene encodes CDR1 ENHRY and CDR2 SYGVKD. This CDR3 has 17 amino acids. The CDR3 loop is CAISEATGKRGSTEAFF. CDR3 bases: TGTGCCATCAGTGAGGCTACAGGGAAACGGGGTAGCACTGAAGCTTTCTTT.

This clone occurred once. The chain has TRBV6-6 and TRBJ1-1; D not certain. CDR1 and CDR2 from the germline V gene are MNHNY and SVGAGI (reference sequence). CDR3 size: 13 residues. V shed 4 bases and J shed 9 bases, with 15 bases lying between them. The DNA for the CDR3 is TGTGCCAGCAGTTCCCTGGTGGGCGCCCAAGCTTTCTTT. This gives the protein CASSSLVGAQAFF.

The genes are TRBV30 and TRBJ1-1; D possibly corresponds to TRBD1 (5 bases). Trimming shortened V by 4 bases and J by 3 bases, and 15 bases separated the two germline ends. Germline CDR1 is GTSNPN and CDR2 is SVGIG (reference sequence). The CDR3 contains 14 residues. The CDR3 reads CAWKTSPGDTEAFF. The CDR3 DNA is TGTGCCTGGAAGACCTCGCCGGGGGACACTGAAGCTTTCTTT.

This chain uses TRBV27 with TRBJ2-1; TRBD1 matches 8 bases. Germline CDR1 reads MNHEY; CDR2 reads SMNVEV (reference sequence). This CDR3 has 16 residues. V shed 5 bases, J shed 4 bases, and the junction held 10 bases outside the gene matches. The CDR3 DNA reads TGTGCCAGCAGTACTTACCGACAGGGGACTTACAATGAGCAGTTCTTC. Its protein is CASSTYRQGTYNEQFF.

CDR3 region: CASSTSSDGGTDTQYF. The CDR3 nucleotides are TGTGCCAGCAGCACTAGCTCAGATGGGGGCACAGATACGCAGTATTTT. The chain combines TRBV7-3 with TRBJ2-3; D might be TRBD2 (6 bases). This CDR3 is built from 16 residues. Trimming shortened V by 5 bases and J by 1 base, and 16 bases separated the two germline ends. Germline V gene lookup returns CDR1 SGHTA and CDR2 FQGTGA.

CDR3 sequence reads: CASSLGQATSEKLFF. The CDR3 bases are TGTGCCAGCAGCTTAGGACAGGCAACGAGTGAAAAACTGTTTTTT. The V and J genes are TRBV7-9 and TRBJ1-4, with D perhaps matching TRBD1 (6 bases). Between the trimmed V and J ends, which lost 1 base and 7 bases, there was a span of 13 bases. This CDR3 spans 15 amino acids. Germline loops: CDR1 SEHNR, CDR2 FQNEAQ (reference sequence).